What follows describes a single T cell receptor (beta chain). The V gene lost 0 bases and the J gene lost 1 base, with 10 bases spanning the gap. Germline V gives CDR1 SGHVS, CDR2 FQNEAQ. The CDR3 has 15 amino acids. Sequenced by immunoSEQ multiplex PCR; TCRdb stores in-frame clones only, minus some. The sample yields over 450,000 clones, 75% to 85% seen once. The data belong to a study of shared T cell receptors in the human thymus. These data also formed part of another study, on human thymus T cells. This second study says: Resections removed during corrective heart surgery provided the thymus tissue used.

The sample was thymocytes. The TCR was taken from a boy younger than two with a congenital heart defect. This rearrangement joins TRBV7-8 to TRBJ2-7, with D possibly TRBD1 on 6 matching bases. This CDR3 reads CASSLARTASYEQYF. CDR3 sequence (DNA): TGTGCCAGCAGCTTAGCCAGGACAGCATCCTACGAGCAGTACTTC.